The next 21 T cell receptor beta chains were all read from a single sample in a study of T cell responses to AZD1222 COVID-19 vaccine. The method was immunoSEQ multiplex PCR; TCRdb's version includes in-frame clones alone and lacks a portion of them. This sample has about 130,000 clones, with roughly nine tenths found just once. The material sequenced was peripheral blood, taken 28 days after the second AZD1222 dose. These receptors all stem from an adult who received the AZD1222 COVID-19 vaccine.

The chain combines TRBV7-2 with TRBJ1-1; weak D call: TRBD1 (6 bases). The CDR3 consists of 16 residues. The germline V gene encodes CDR1 SGHTA and CDR2 FQGNSA. Trimming left V 4 bases short and J 1 base short, with 16 bases between. Here the CDR3 DNA reads TGTGCCAGCAGCTGGCGGGGGGCAGGCTCGAACACTGAAGCTTTCTTT. Protein: CASSWRGAGSNTEAFF.

The chain combines TRBV5-4 with TRBJ2-7; 9 bases are a match to TRBD1. J gave up 3 bases and V 4 bases, and 8 bases lay outside the gene matches. The length of the CDR3 is 15 residues. CDR1 is SGHNT, CDR2 YYREEE, per germline (reference sequence). CDR3 amino acids: CASSGGTGLVYEQYF. Written as DNA, the CDR3 is TGTGCCAGCAGCGGGGGGACAGGGTTGGTCTACGAGCAGTACTTC.

The chain combines TRBV2 with TRBJ1-1; TRBD1 is a possible D gene (5 bases). The CDR3 is made up of 13 amino acids. Trimming removed 7 bases at V and 4 bases at J, with 13 bases between. CDR1 SNHLY and CDR2 FYNNEI come from the germline V gene. The CDR3 here is CASTPRGGTEAFF. CDR3 sequence (DNA): TGTGCCAGCACCCCGCGGGGGGGCACTGAAGCTTTCTTT.

The genes are TRBV27 and TRBJ2-5; D not certain. There are 13 residues in the CDR3. Germline CDR1 and CDR2: MNHEY and SMNVEV (reference sequence). V lost 2 bases to trimming and J lost 4 bases, with 8 bases between them. In DNA, the CDR3 is TGTGCCAGCAGTTTAGGACCGGGAGAGACCCAGTACTTC. It yields the protein CASSLGPGETQYF.

Details on this clone: Other DNA sequences of this sample code for an identical CDR3. V is TRBV12-3 or TRBV12-4 and J is TRBJ1-5; D is unclear. The CDR3 totals 13 residues. Trimming stripped 5 bases from V and 0 bases from J, with 5 bases between. CDR3 sequence: CASSLDSNQPQHF. In DNA, the CDR3 is TGTGCCAGCAGTCTAGATAGCAATCAGCCCCAGCATTTT.

The V gene is TRBV4-3, the J gene TRBJ2-2, with D maybe TRBD2 (7 bases). The CDR3 has 16 amino acids. Germline values: CDR1 LGHNA, CDR2 YSLEER. Between the trimmed V and J ends, which lost 1 base and 7 bases, there was a span of 16 bases. The CDR3 DNA reads TGCGCCAGCAGCCAAGGCCGGGGGGCAGAGGTCGGGGAGCTGTTTTTT. Its translation is CASSQGRGAEVGELFF.

On this clone itself: Other DNA variants within this sample encode the same CDR3. The chain uses TRBV6-5 and TRBJ2-7; D is perhaps TRBD2 (5 bases). Looked up from germline, CDR1 is MNHEY and CDR2 is SVGAGI. The germline V and J ends were trimmed by 2 bases and 2 bases, with 7 bases remaining between them. This CDR3 has 13 residues. CDR3 in DNA: TGTGCCAGCAGTTACCCGGGGACCTACGAGCAGTACTTC. Translated, it gives CASSYPGTYEQYF.

This chain links TRBV3-1 (or the pseudogene TRBV3-2) with TRBJ2-7; 14 bases are a match to TRBD2. The V and J ends lost 2 bases and 5 bases, in that order; junction bases with no gene match: 8. CDR3 size: 17 residues. Germline CDR1 is LGHDT and CDR2 is YNNKEL (reference sequence). CDR3 sequence reads: CASSQNPGLAGDDEQYF. In DNA, the CDR3 is TGTGCCAGCAGCCAAAACCCGGGACTAGCGGGAGACGACGAGCAGTACTTC.

The chain uses TRBV18 and TRBJ2-5; D is possibly TRBD1 (5 bases). CDR1 is KGHSH, CDR2 LQKENI, per germline. The CDR3 spans 14 residues. The V gene lost 1 base and the J gene lost 5 bases, with 11 bases spanning the gap. The CDR3 region has the DNA TGTGCCAGCTCACCACAGGGGTTGACGGAGACCCAGTACTTC. Translated: CASSPQGLTETQYF.

The CDR3 nucleotides read TGTGCCAGCTCACTTCTAGCGGCGAGCTCCTACAATGAGCAGTTCTTC. Translation: CASSLLAASSYNEQFF. The chain couples TRBV9 to TRBJ2-1; 7 bases are a match to TRBD2. Trimming cost V 7 bases and J 0 bases; bases outside gene matches: 10. The CDR3 covers 16 residues. CDR1 is SGDLS, CDR2 YYNGEE, per germline.

The genes are TRBV19 and TRBJ1-2; TRBD1 aligns across 11 bases. With V trimmed by 9 bases and J by 4 bases, 13 bases remained unmatched. From germline, CDR1 is LNHDA and CDR2 SQIVND (reference sequence). There are 16 residues in the CDR3. The CDR3 protein is CASLEPGQGASYGYTF. CDR3 coding DNA: TGTGCCAGCCTTGAACCCGGACAGGGGGCATCCTATGGCTACACCTTC.

The rearrangement uses TRBV24-1 and TRBJ2-1; D possibly corresponds to TRBD1 (6 bases). With 5 bases removed from V and 7 bases from J, the gap between germline ends came to 11 bases. Looked up from germline, CDR1 is KGHDR and CDR2 is SFDVKD. CDR3 length: 13 residues. The CDR3 bases are TGTGCCACCAGTGCCGACGACAGGAATGAGCAGTTCTTC. As protein: CATSADDRNEQFF.

V and J are TRBV6-5 and TRBJ1-2; a weak D match, TRBD1 (5 bases). Germline V gene lookup returns CDR1 MNHEY and CDR2 SVGAGI. V was shortened by 4 bases and J by 4 bases, with 16 bases between the two germline ends. CDR3 length: 15 residues. The CDR3 bases are TGTGCCAGCAGTTCGGGACTCACCTTCTCCTATGGCTACACCTTC. This translates into CASSSGLTFSYGYTF.

The count of this clone is one. The rearrangement uses TRBV6-5 and TRBJ1-1; 7 nucleotides match TRBD1. With 5 bases clipped from V and 8 bases from J, the junction kept 14 bases outside the gene matches. The CDR3 has 15 residues. Germline V lookup: CDR1 MNHEY, CDR2 SVGAGI. The CDR3, as DNA: TGTGCCAGCAGTCTCAGGACAGGCCGGGACGGAGAAGCTTTCTTT. As protein: CASSLRTGRDGEAFF.

This clone was seen a handful of times. The J gene is TRBJ2-2, the V gene TRBV5-6; 14 bases align to TRBD2. Germline CDR1 SGHDT, CDR2 YYEEEE. V lost 7 bases and J lost 4; bases outside the gene matches: 9. The CDR3 length is 17 residues. The CDR3, as DNA: TGTGCCAGCTCCGGGGGACTAGCGGGAGCGCGCACCGGGGAGCTGTTTTTT. Translating gives CASSGGLAGARTGELFF. Variable domain in full (rest from reference TRBV5-6 and TRBJ2-2): DAGVTQSPTHLIKTRGQQVTLRCSPKSGHDTVSWYQQALGQGPQFIFQYYEEEERQRGNFPDRFSGHQFPNYSSELNVNALLLGDSALYLCASSGGLAGARTGELFFGEGSRLTVL.

V is TRBV10-3 and J is TRBJ2-7, with 8 bases lining up with TRBD1. With V trimmed by 2 bases and J by 7 bases, 7 bases remained unmatched. Germline V CDR1 and CDR2: ENHRY, SYGVKD. The CDR3 totals 14 residues. The CDR3 DNA reads TGTGCCATCAGTGAGAGGGACAGGCCTGGGGAGCAGTACTTC. Translation: CAISERDRPGEQYF.

This chain joins TRBV18 and TRBJ2-3; 8 bases map to TRBD2. Germline trimming cut 4 bases from V and 4 bases from J; bases unmatched to any gene: 1. This CDR3 comprises 13 residues. CDR1 KGHSH and CDR2 LQKENI come from the germline V gene. CDR3 coding DNA: TGTGCCAGCTCACGACTAGCGTCAGATACGCAGTATTTT. Translated: CASSRLASDTQYF.

V usage is TRBV30 and J usage is TRBJ2-7, with TRBD1 matching over 11 bases. The CDR3 spans 14 residues. The V gene's germline CDR1 is GTSNPN and CDR2 SVGIG (reference sequence). V was pared by 2 bases and J by 3 bases, with 3 bases of the junction left unmatched. The CDR3 region is CAWSIGTGGYEQYF. The CDR3 DNA reads as TGTGCCTGGAGTATCGGGACAGGGGGCTACGAGCAGTACTTC.

The gene calls are TRBV4-1 and TRBJ1-2; 10 bases match TRBD1. Looked up from germline, CDR1 is MGHRA and CDR2 is YSYEKL. Trimming at V came to 2 bases and at J to 7 bases, leaving 7 bases not matched to a gene. The CDR3 totals 15 residues. CDR3: CASSQPGQGVFGYTF. The CDR3 nucleotides read TGCGCCAGCAGCCAACCCGGACAGGGGGTTTTTGGCTACACCTTC.

This clone was seen a handful of times. This chain joins TRBV19 and TRBJ2-2, with a weak D call TRBD1 (6 bases). V lost 5 bases and J lost 5, with 15 bases in between. Germline loops: CDR1 LNHDA, CDR2 SQIVND (reference sequence). The CDR3 contains 15 residues. As DNA, the CDR3 is TGTGCCAGTAGTGCCGCCTTAACAGGGACCGGGGAGCTGTTTTTT. This codes for CASSAALTGTGELFF.

The chain couples TRBV10-1 to TRBJ1-1; possible D gene TRBD1, 6 bases. The germline CDR1 and CDR2 sequences are WNHNN and SYGVQD (reference sequence). V lost 0 bases to trimming and J lost 0 bases, with 8 bases between them. CDR3 length: 15 amino acids. The CDR3 spells CASSESQGMNTEAFF. For the CDR3, the DNA is TGCGCCAGCAGTGAGTCGCAGGGGATGAACACTGAAGCTTTCTTT.